Many counts were recorded for the clone carrying this T cell receptor (beta chain). MiXCR, applied by TCRdb to the RT-PCR reads, yields one record per CDR3 protein. Of more than 600,000 distinct CDR3 sequences in the sample, 12% to 15% were seen once. The germline CDR1 and CDR2 sequences are SQVTM and ANQGSEA. V was trimmed by 1 base and J by 4 bases, leaving 7 bases between them. This CDR3 is 12 amino acids long. The sequenced sample was memory CD4+ T cells from blood. This TCR came from a female donor in good health, serving as a healthy control. The chain employs TRBV29-1 and TRBJ2-5, with unresolved D. As DNA, the CDR3 is TGCAGCGTTGAAGGGACGTCAGAGACCCAGTACTTC. This encodes CSVEGTSETQYF.